This T cell receptor (beta chain) stems from a study of spatial heterogeneity in lung cancer. Overall study results and limits: The appearance of ubiquitous expanded tumor TCRs in blood was greater at resection than follow-up.

By sample share, this clonotype is medium-sized. Its antigen is unidentified. The germline V gene encodes CDR1 SGHTS and CDR2 YDEGEE. Unmatched junction bases numbered 6, after V lost 1 base and J lost 2 bases. The CDR3 spans 15 residues. The time point here: sample taken at primary tumor resection. Whole RNA, which was extracted from tumor, nontumor lung tissue or frozen PBMC, was sequenced without any cell sorting. On each TCR cDNA molecule, a unique molecular identifier was present. TCRdb fed the 5' RACE reads into MiXCR, producing one record per CDR3 protein. The data contain about 4,800 distinct CDR3 sequences, 16% of them singletons.

Specimen: PBMCs, collected at surgery. This receptor was obtained from a male donor with early-stage non-small cell lung cancer. The chain has TRBV5-8 and TRBJ2-7; 7 bases line up with TRBD2. Here the CDR3 DNA reads TGTGCCAGCAGCTTGCCCAGCGGGGACGCCTACGAGCAGTACTTC. Its translation: CASSLPSGDAYEQYF.